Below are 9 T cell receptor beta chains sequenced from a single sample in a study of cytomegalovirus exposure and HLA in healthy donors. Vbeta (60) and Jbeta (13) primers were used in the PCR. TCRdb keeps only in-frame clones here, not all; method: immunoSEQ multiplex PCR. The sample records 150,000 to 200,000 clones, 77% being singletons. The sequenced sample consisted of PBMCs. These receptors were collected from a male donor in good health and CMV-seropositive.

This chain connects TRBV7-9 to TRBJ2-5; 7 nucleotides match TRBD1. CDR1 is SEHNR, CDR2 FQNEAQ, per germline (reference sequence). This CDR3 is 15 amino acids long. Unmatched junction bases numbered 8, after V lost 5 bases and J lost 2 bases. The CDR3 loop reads CASSPTGQSQETQYF. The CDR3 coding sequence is TGTGCCAGCAGCCCAACGGGACAGTCTCAAGAGACCCAGTACTTC.

As DNA, the CDR3 is TGTGCCAGCAACCCCTGGGGCCAGCCCCAGCATTTT. This translates into CASNPWGQPQHF. The genes are TRBV5-4 and TRBJ1-5, with a possible D match to TRBD1 (5 bases). CDR1 is SGHNT and CDR2 is YYREEE in the germline V gene (reference sequence). This CDR3 comprises 12 residues. V was clipped by 6 bases and J by 7 bases, with 11 bases between them.

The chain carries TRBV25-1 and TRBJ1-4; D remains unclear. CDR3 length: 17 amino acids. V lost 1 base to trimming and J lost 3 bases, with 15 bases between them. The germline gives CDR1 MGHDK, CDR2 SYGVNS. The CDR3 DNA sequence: TGTGCCAGCAGTGAATTCGGAGGCGGACTAGCTAATGAAAAACTGTTTTTT. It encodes CASSEFGGGLANEKLFF.

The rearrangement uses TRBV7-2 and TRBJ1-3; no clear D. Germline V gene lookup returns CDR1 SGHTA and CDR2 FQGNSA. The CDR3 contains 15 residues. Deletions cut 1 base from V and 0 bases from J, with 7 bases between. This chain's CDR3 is CASSLGGASGNTIYF. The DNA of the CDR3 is TGTGCCAGCAGCTTAGGAGGTGCCTCTGGAAACACCATATATTTT.

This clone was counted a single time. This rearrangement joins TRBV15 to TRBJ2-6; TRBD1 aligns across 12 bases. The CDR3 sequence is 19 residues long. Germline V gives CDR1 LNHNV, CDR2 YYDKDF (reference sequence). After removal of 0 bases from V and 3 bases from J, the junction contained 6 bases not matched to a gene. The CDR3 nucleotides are TGTGCCACCAGCAGAGAGATGGGACAGGGGGCATTTGGGGCCAACGTCCTGACTTTC. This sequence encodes CATSREMGQGAFGANVLTF.

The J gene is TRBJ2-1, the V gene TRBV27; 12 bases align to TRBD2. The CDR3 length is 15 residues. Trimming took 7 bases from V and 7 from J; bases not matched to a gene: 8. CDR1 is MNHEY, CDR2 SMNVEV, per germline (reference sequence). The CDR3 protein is CASTLTSGGLNEQFF. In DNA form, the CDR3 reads TGTGCCAGCACCTTGACTAGCGGGGGATTAAATGAGCAGTTCTTC.

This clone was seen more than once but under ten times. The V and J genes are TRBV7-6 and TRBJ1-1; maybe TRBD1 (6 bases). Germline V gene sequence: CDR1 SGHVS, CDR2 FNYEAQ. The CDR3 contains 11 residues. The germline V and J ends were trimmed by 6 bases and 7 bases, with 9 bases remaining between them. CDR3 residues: CASRGGGEAFF. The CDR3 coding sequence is TGTGCCAGCAGAGGGGGGGGTGAAGCTTTCTTT.

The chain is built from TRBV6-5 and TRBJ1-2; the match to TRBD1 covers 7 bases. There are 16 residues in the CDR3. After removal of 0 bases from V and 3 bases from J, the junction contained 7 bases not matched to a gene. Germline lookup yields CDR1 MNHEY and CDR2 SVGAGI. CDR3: CASSYSEGASYYGYTF. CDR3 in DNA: TGTGCCAGCAGTTACTCGGAGGGGGCGAGCTACTATGGCTACACCTTC.

The CDR3 bases are TGTGCCAGCAGCTTAGACGGGGGGACCACTGAAGCTTTCTTT. Protein sequence: CASSLDGGTTEAFF. The J gene is TRBJ1-1, the V gene TRBV7-9, with a weak D call TRBD1 (5 bases). With 1 base removed from V and 4 bases from J, the gap between germline ends came to 10 bases. Per the germline V gene, CDR1 is SEHNR and CDR2 is FQNEAQ (reference sequence). This CDR3 is built from 14 residues.